This T cell receptor beta chain was captured in a study of OX40 agonist ivuxolimab in advanced cancers. Study summary: Ivuxolimab is an agonistic anti-OX40 (CD134) antibody, and patients were treated with it. Having had anti-PD-1, anti-PD-L1 or anti-CTLA-4 therapy before was allowed, and over 35% had some. Ivuxolimab, which patients received intravenously every 2 weeks, was dosed at 0.01 to 10 mg/kg. There were three patients with partial responses, one having hepatocellular carcinoma and two cutaneous melanoma.

Clones were read by immunoSEQ multiplex PCR, and TCRdb kept only the in-frame ones, dropping some. The sample shows about 80,000 clones, about nine tenths of them seen only once. Sequencing used CD4+ or CD8+ T cells sorted from blood, obtained in a trial of the OX40 agonist ivuxolimab. The source of this sequence is an adult with an advanced solid tumor such as melanoma, head and neck, liver or kidney cancer.

The chain's CDR3 is CASSQDLSNQPQHF. The CDR3 DNA reads TGTGCCAGCAGCCAAGATTTGAGCAATCAGCCCCAGCATTTT. V gene TRBV4-2 combines with J gene TRBJ1-5; no firm D call. V was trimmed by 0 bases and J by 1 base, leaving 4 bases between them. CDR3 size: 14 residues. CDR1 and CDR2 from the germline V gene are LGHNA and YNFKEQ.